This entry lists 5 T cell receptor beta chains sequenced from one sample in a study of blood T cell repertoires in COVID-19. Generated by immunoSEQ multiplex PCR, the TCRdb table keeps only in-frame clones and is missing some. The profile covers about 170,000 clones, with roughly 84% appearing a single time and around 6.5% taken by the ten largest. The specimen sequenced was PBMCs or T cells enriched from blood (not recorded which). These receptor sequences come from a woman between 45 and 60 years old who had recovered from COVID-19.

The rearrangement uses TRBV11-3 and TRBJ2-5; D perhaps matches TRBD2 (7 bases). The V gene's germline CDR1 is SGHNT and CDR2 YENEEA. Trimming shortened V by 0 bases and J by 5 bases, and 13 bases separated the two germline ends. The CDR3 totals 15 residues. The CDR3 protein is CASSLDRGAGETQYF. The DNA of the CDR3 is TGTGCCAGCAGCTTAGATCGGGGGGCGGGCGAGACCCAGTACTTC.

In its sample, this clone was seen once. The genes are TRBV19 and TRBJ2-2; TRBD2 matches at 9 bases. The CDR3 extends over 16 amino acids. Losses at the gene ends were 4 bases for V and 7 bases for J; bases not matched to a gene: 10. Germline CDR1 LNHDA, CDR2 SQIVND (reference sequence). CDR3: CASSREGGRAYGELFF. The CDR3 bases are TGTGCCAGTAGTAGGGAAGGCGGGAGGGCTTACGGGGAGCTGTTTTTT.

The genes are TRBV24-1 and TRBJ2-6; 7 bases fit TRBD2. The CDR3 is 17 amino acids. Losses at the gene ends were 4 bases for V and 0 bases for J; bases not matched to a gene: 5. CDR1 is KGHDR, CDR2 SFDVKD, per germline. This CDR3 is CATSEGLSSSGANVLTF. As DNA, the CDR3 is TGTGCCACCAGTGAGGGACTATCTTCCTCTGGGGCCAACGTCCTGACTTTC.

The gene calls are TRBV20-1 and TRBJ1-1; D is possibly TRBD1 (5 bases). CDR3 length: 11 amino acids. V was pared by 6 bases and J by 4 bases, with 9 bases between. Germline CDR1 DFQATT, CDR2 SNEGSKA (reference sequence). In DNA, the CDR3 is TGCAGTGCCCGGCAGGGCACTGAAGCTTTCTTT. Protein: CSARQGTEAFF.

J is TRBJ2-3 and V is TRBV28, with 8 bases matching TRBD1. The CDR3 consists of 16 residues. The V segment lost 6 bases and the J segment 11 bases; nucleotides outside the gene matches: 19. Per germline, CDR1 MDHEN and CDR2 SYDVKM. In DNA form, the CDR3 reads TGTGCCAGCAGAGTTCAAGGCAGGGGGCGCCTTGTTTTGCAGTATTTT. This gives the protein CASRVQGRGRLVLQYF.